The present TCR beta chain was sequenced within a study of CD8 T cells in Susac syndrome. Study conclusions and caveats: As acknowledged by the study, its TCR sequencing and HLA analysis included a relatively small number of individuals. None of the CD4+ T cell repertoires in Susac syndrome showed clonal expansion.

Concerning this clonotype: Antigen specificity is unknown.

TEMRA cells were FACS-enriched, while CD8+ and CD4+ T cells were negatively isolated. V shed 5 bases, J shed 4 bases, and the junction held 3 bases outside the gene matches. CDR3 length equals 13 residues. The germline V gene encodes CDR1 LNHDA and CDR2 SQIVND (reference sequence). RNA amounts of about 0.45 to 1 ug underwent reverse transcription with random hexamers. The CDR3 of TCR beta was amplified by immunoSEQ multiplex PCR across 54 Vbeta and 13 Jbeta. MiXCR, applied by TCRdb to the immunoSEQ multiplex PCR reads, yields one record per CDR3 protein. The sample gives some 200,000 distinct CDR3 sequences, approximately 94% of which show up once; 0.098% is in the top ten.

This clonotype was sampled from a human donor with Susac syndrome. Sequencing was done on a sample of CD4+ T cells from PBMCs. The chain has TRBV19 and TRBJ1-2, with 8 bases aligning to TRBD1. The DNA for the CDR3 is TGTGCCAGTAGTTCGCAGGGGGCCTATGGCTACACCTTC. Protein product: CASSSQGAYGYTF.